A selection of T cell receptor beta chains follows, all from one sample in a study of T cells expressing NK-cell markers. TCRdb re-called the 5' RACE reads, yielding one record per CDR3 amino acid sequence without DNA. The sample table sets out over 100,000 distinct CDR3 sequences. The sample was blood T cells: a sorted CD56 or NKG2C T cell subset, CD4+ or CD8+ T cells, or bulk PBMC T cells (not recorded which). All receptors derive from a woman between 18 and 70 years old in good health. CDR3s include the opening cysteine and the closing phenylalanine or tryptophan.

cdr3_length,j_call,v_call,cdr3_aa
15,TRBJ2-3,TRBV4-1,CASRVLAQGTDTQYF
17,TRBJ2-3,TRBV7-9,CASSAPGDFASTDTQYF
12,TRBJ2-7,TRBV12-3/TRBV12-4,CASSYRVDEQYF
11,TRBJ2-1,TRBV21-1,CASSAGGEQFF
14,TRBJ2-1,TRBV9,CASSVASGLDEQFF
12,TRBJ2-1,TRBV6-2/TRBV6-3,CASSPHNGEQFF
13,TRBJ2-2,TRBV5-6,CASSAGLAGELFF
15,TRBJ2-2,TRBV19,CASTPSGRAAGELFF
12,TRBJ1-1,TRBV20-1,CSAHFGSAEAFF
15,TRBJ2-7,TRBV20-1,CSARDPGGNAYEQYF
13,TRBJ1-5,TRBV2,CASRDQGGQPQHF
14,TRBJ2-1,TRBV12-3/TRBV12-4,CASRAGADYNEQFF
16,TRBJ2-3,TRBV7-3,CASSVGLAGTRDTQYF
12,TRBJ1-6,TRBV12-3/TRBV12-4,CASSFTSSPLHF
13,TRBJ1-6,TRBV7-2,CASSLGPNSPLHF
16,TRBJ2-3,TRBV15,CATSRDPAGYTDTQYF
17,TRBJ2-1,TRBV14,CASSQTGDYSINNEQFF
14,TRBJ2-5,TRBV7-8,CASSILAHQETQYF